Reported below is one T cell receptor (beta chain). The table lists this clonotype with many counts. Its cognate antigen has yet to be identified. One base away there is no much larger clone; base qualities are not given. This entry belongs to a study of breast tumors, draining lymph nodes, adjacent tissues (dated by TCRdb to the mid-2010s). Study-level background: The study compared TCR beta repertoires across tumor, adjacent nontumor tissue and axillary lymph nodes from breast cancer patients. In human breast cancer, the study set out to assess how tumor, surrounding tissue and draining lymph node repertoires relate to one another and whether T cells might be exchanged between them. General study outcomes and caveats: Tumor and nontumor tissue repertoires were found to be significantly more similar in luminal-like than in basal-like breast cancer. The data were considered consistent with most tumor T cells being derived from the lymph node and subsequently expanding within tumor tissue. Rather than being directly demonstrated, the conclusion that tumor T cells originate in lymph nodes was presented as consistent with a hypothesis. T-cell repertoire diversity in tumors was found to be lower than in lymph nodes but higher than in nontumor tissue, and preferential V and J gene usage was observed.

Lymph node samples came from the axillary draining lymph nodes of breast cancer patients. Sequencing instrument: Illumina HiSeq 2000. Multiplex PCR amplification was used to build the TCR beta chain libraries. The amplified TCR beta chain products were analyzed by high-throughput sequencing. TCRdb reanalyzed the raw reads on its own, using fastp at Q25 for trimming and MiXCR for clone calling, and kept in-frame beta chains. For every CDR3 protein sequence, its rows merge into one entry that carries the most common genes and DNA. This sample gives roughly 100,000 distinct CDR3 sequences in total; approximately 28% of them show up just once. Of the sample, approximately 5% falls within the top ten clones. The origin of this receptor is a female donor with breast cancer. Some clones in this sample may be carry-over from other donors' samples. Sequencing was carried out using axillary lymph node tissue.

The DNA sequence reads TGCGCCAGCAGCCAAGGAGGAGGGTACTTATACAATGAGCAGTTCTTC. It encodes CASSQGGGYLYNEQFF. The rearrangement combines TRBV4-3 with TRBJ2-1, with TRBD2 as a weak D call on 6 bases. The CDR3 spans 16 residues, from the cysteine through the phenylalanine. Just CDR3 DNA is preserved here, 48 bases in frame from base 1. In the germline V gene, CDR1 corresponds to LGHNA and CDR2 to YSLEER. V loses 1 base of germline sequence and J loses 4 bases, and the interval between the two ends is 14 bases.